The rows below give T cell receptor beta chains drawn from one sample of a study of monozygotic twins with inflammatory bowel disease. TCRdb reprocessed the 5' RACE reads and keeps a single row for each CDR3 protein, giving no DNA. The sample holds approximately 45,000 distinct CDR3 sequences. The material sequenced was blood. The receptors were gathered from a human donor with ulcerative colitis or Crohn's disease, or a healthy co-twin of an affected twin (not recorded which). The CDR3 runs from the conserved cysteine through the conserved F or W. Size is stated for part of the rows, as once, few or many counts, or as a class when the clone is expanded.

clone_size j_call v_call cdr3_aa
NA TRBJ2-3 TRBV5-1 CASSLGAAGVGPDTQYF
NA TRBJ1-2 TRBV14 CASSQKRSGYTF
NA TRBJ2-2 TRBV5-6 CASSYGLLNTGELFF
NA TRBJ2-1 TRBV18 CASSRQLAGVYNEQFF
NA TRBJ1-3 TRBV4-1 CASSLGQGAKSGNTIYF
NA TRBJ1-6 TRBV6-2/TRBV6-3 CASRKQGVSPLHF
NA TRBJ2-5 TRBV7-6 CASSPGTSGARQETQYF
NA TRBJ1-5 TRBV28 CASTRLQDNQPQHF
NA TRBJ2-7 TRBV28 CATQPGQSYEQYF
NA TRBJ1-4 TRBV28 CASSLPGRSEKLFF
NA TRBJ1-3 TRBV27 CASSLPPPGQGNTIYF
NA TRBJ2-2 TRBV11-2 CASSLDKGTGELFF
NA TRBJ2-1 TRBV5-1 CAGKQRDTNEQFF
NA TRBJ2-7 TRBV12-3/TRBV12-4 CASTRDTSPYEQYF
NA TRBJ2-7 TRBV3-1 CASSSGTGWQQYF
NA TRBJ2-1 TRBV10-3 CAIRIGDSNEQFF
NA TRBJ2-5 TRBV6-6 CASSPTGETQYF
NA TRBJ2-2 TRBV28 CASGTGIPGELFF
NA TRBJ2-7 TRBV20-1 CSVGRGGDEQYF
medium-sized TRBJ2-3 TRBV7-8 CASINGYTDTQYF
NA TRBJ2-2 TRBV7-9 CASSEIPASVTGELFF
NA TRBJ2-3 TRBV7-9 CASSPKWADTQYF
NA TRBJ2-5 TRBV5-1 CASSKPDRAQETQYF
NA TRBJ1-1 TRBV3-1 CASSPFLENTEAFF
NA TRBJ2-6 TRBV15 CATSGTAYSGANVLTF